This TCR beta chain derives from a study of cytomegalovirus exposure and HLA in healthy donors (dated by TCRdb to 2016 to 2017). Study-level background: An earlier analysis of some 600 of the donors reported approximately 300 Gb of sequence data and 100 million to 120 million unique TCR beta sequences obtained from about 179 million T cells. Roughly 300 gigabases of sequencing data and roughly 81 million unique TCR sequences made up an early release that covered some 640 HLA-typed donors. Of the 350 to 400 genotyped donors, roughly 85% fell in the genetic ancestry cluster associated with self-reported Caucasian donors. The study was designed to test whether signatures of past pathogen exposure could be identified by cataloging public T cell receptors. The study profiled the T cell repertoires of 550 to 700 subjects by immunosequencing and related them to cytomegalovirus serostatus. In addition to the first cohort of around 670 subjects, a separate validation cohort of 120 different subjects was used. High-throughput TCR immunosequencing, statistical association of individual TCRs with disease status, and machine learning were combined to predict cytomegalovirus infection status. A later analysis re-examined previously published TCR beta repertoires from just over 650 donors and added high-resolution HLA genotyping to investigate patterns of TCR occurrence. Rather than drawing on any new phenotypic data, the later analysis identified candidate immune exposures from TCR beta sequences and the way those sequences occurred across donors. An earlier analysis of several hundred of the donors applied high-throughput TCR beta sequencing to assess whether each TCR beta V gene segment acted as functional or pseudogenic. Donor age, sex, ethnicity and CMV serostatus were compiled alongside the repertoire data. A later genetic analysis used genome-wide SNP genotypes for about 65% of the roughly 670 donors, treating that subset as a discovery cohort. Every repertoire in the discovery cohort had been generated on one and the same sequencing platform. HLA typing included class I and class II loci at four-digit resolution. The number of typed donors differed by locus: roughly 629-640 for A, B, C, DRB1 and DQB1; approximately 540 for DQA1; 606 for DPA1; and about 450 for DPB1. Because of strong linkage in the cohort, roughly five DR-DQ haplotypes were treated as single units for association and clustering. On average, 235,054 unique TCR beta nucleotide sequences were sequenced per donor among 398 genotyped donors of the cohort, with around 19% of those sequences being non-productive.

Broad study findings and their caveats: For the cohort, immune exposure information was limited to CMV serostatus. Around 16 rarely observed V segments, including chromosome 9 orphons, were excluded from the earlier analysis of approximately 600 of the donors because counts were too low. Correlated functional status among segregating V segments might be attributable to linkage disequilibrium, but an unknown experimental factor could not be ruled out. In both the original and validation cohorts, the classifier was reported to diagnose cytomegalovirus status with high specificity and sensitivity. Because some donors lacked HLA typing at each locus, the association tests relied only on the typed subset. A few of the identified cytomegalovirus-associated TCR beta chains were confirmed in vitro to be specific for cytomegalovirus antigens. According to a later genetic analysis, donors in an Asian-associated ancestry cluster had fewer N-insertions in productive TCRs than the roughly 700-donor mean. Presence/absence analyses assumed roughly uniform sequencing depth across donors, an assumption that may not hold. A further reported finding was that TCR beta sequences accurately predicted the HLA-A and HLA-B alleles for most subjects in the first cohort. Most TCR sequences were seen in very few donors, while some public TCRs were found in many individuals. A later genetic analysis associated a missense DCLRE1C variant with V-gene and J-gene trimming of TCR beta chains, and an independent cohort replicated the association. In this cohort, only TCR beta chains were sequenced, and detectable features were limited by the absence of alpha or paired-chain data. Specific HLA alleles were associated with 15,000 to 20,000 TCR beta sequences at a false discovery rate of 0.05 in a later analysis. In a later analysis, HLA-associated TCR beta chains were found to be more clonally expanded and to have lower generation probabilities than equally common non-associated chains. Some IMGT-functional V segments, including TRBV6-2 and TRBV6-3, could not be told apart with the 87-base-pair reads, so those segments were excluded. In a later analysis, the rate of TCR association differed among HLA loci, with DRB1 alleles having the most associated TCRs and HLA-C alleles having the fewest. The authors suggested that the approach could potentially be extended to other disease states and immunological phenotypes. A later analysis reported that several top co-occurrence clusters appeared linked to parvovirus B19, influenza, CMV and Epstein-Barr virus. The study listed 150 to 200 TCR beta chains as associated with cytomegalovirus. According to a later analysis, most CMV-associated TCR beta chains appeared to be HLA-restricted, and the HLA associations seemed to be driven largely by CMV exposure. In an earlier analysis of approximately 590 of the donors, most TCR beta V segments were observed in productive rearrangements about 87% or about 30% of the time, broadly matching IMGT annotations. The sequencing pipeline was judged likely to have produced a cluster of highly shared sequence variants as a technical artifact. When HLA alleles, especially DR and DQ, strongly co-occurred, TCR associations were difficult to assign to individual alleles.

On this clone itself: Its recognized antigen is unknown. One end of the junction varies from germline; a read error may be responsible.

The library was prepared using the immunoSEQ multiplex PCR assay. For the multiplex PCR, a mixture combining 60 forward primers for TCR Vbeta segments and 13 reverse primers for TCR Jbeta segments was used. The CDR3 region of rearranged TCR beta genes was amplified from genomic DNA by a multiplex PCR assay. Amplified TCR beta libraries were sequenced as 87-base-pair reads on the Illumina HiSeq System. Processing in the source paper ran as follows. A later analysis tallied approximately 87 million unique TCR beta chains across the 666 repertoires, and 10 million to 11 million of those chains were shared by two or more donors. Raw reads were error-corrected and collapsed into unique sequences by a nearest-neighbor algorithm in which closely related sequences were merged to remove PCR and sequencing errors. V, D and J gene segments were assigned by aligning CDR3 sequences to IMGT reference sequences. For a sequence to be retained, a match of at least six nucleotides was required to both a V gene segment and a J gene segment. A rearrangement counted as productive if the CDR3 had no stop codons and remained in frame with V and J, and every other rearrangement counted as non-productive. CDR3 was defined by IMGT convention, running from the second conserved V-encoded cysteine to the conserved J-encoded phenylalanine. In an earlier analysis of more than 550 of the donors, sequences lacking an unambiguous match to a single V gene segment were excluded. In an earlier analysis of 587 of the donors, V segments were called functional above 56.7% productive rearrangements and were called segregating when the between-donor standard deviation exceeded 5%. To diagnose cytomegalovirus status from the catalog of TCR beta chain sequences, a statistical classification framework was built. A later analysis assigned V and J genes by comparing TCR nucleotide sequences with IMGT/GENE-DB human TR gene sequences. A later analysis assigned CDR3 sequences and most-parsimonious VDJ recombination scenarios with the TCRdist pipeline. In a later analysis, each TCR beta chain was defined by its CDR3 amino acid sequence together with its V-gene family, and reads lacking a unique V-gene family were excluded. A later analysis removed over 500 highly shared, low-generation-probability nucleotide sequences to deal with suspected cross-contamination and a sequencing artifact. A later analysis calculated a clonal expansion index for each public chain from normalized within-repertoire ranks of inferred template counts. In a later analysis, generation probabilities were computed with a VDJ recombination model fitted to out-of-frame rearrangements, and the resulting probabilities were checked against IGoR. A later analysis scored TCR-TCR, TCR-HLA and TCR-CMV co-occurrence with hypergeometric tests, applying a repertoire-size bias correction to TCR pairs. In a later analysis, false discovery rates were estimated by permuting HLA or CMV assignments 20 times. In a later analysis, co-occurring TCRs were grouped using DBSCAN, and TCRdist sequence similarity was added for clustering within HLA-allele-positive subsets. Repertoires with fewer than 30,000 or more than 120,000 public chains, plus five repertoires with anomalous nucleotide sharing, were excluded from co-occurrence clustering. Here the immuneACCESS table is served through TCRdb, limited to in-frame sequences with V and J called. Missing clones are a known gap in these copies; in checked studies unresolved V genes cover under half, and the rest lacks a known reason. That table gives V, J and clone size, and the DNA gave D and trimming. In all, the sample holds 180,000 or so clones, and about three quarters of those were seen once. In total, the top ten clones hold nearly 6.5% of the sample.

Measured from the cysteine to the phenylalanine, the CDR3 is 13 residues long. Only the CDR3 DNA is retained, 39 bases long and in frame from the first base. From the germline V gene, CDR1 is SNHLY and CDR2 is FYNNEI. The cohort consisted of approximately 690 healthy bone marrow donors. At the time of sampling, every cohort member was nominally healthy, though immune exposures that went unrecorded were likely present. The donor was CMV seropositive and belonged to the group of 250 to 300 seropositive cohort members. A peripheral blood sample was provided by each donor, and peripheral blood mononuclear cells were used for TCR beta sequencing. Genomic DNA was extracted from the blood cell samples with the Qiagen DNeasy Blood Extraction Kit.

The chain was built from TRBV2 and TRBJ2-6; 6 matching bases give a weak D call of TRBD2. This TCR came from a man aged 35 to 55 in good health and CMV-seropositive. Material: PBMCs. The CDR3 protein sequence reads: CASEGRGANGLTF. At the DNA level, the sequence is TGTGCCAGCGAGGGCCGCGGGGCCAACGGCCTGACTTTC.